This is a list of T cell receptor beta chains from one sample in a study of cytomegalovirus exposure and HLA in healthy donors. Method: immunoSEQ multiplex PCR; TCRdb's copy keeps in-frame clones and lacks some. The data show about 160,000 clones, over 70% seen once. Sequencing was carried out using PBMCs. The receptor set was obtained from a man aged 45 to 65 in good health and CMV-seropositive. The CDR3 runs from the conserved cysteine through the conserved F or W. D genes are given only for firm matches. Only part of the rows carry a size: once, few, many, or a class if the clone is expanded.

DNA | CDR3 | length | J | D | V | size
TGTGCCAGCAGTTTAGCGGGAGTGGGGGAGACCCAGTACTTC | CASSLAGVGETQYF | 14 | TRBJ2-5 | TRBD2 | TRBV27 | -
TGTGCCAGCAGCCAAGTTTTTAGCGAGACCCAGTACTTC | CASSQVFSETQYF | 13 | TRBJ2-5 | - | TRBV4-2 | -
TGTGCCAGCAGTGAACCCGCAGGGGGCAATCAGCCCCAGCATTTT | CASSEPAGGNQPQHF | 15 | TRBJ1-5 | - | TRBV6-1 | -
TGCGCCAGCAGCCAAGATCCGCGGACAACCCTGACCTACAATGAGCAGTTCTTC | CASSQDPRTTLTYNEQFF | 18 | TRBJ2-1 | - | TRBV4-1 | -
TGTGCCAGCAGTCCTACAGGGGGGATAGGCGAGCAGTACTTC | CASSPTGGIGEQYF | 14 | TRBJ2-7 | TRBD1 | TRBV28 | -
TGTGCCAGCAGGTTACCCGGGACAGCGAATCAGCCCCAGCATTTT | CASRLPGTANQPQHF | 15 | TRBJ1-5 | TRBD1 | TRBV28 | -
TGTGCCTGGAGTGTAGGTGGGGCTAGCACAGATACGCAGTATTTT | CAWSVGGASTDTQYF | 15 | TRBJ2-3 | - | TRBV30 | -
TGTGCCAGCAGTTGGGGGGGGTGGACTGAAGCTTTCTTT | CASSWGGWTEAFF | 13 | TRBJ1-1 | - | TRBV28 | -
TGTGCCAGCTCACGGGACAGGGGGAGTTATAATAGCAATCAGCCCCAGCATTTT | CASSRDRGSYNSNQPQHF | 18 | TRBJ1-5 | TRBD1 | TRBV18 | -
TGCGCCAGCAGCATCCGACAGGGCCCCAATGAGCAGTTCTTC | CASSIRQGPNEQFF | 14 | TRBJ2-1 | TRBD1 | TRBV5-1 | once
TGTGCCAGCAGTTTTCGGGACTCTGGGGCCAACGTCCTGACTTTC | CASSFRDSGANVLTF | 15 | TRBJ2-6 | - | TRBV6-5 | few
TGTGCCAGCTCAAGAGGACAGGGGGCTTATGAAAAACTGTTTTTT | CASSRGQGAYEKLFF | 15 | TRBJ1-4 | TRBD1 | TRBV18 | -
TGTGCCAGCAGTTACTCAACGGCGGGGCACTCCTACGAGCAGTACTTC | CASSYSTAGHSYEQYF | 16 | TRBJ2-7 | - | TRBV6-5 | -
TGCGCCAGCTTAGACAGTATCTACGGAAACACCATATATTTT | CASLDSIYGNTIYF | 14 | TRBJ1-3 | - | TRBV10-2 | -
TGTGCCAGCAGCCCCCCCCGGGCTAGCGGGAGTCCCAATGAGCAGTTCTTC | CASSPPRASGSPNEQFF | 17 | TRBJ2-1 | TRBD2 | TRBV11-2 | once
TGTGCCAGCAGCTTAGCCCGGGTCGCGAACACCGGGGAGCTGTTTTTT | CASSLARVANTGELFF | 16 | TRBJ2-2 | - | TRBV13 | -
TGTGCCAGCAGCTTAAAAGGGGCGGACATTCAGTACTTC | CASSLKGADIQYF | 13 | TRBJ2-4 | - | TRBV7-6 | once
TGTGCCAGCAGTGAAACGACAGGGGCCTACAATGAGCAGTTCTTC | CASSETTGAYNEQFF | 15 | TRBJ2-1 | TRBD1 | TRBV25-1 | -
TGTGTCAGCGGCCGACAGATCGCCGATGAAAAACTGTTTTTT | CVSGRQIADEKLFF | 14 | TRBJ1-4 | - | TRBV2 | once
TGCAGCGCCCCAGCGGGAATTAAAGAGACCCAGTACTTC | CSAPAGIKETQYF | 13 | TRBJ2-5 | TRBD2 | TRBV29-1 | -
TGTGCCAGCAGCCGCCCCGGGTGGACCCAGTACTTC | CASSRPGWTQYF | 12 | TRBJ2-5 | - | TRBV14 | -
TGTGCCAGCAGTTATGGCGTCCCCCGAGGCGAGCAGTACTTC | CASSYGVPRGEQYF | 14 | TRBJ2-7 | - | TRBV28 | -
TGTGCCAGCAGCGGGGGGACTAGCGGAACCTACGAGCAGTACTTC | CASSGGTSGTYEQYF | 15 | TRBJ2-7 | TRBD2 | TRBV11-2 | -
TGTGCCAGCTCACCCCCCGCGGGGCAGCCCCAGCATTTT | CASSPPAGQPQHF | 13 | TRBJ1-5 | - | TRBV18 | -
TGTGCCAGCAGCTTTCGAGTACCGGGACAGCCCTACGAGCAGTACTTC | CASSFRVPGQPYEQYF | 16 | TRBJ2-7 | TRBD1 | TRBV7-9 | once
TGCGCCAGCAGCCAAGAGTCGGTCTGGCAGGGGGCTCCTAACACTGAAGCTTTCTTT | CASSQESVWQGAPNTEAFF | 19 | TRBJ1-1 | TRBD1 | TRBV4-1 | -
TGCGCCAGCAGCTTGACGGGGGACAGGCGTGAAAAACTGTTTTTT | CASSLTGDRREKLFF | 15 | TRBJ1-4 | TRBD1 | TRBV5-1 | -
TGTGCCAGCAGCCCCCAAACCTACAATGAGCAGTTCTTC | CASSPQTYNEQFF | 13 | TRBJ2-1 | - | TRBV9 | few
TGTGCCAGCAGCCCGGGACAGGGGGCGAACACCGGGGAGCTGTTTTTT | CASSPGQGANTGELFF | 16 | TRBJ2-2 | TRBD1 | TRBV5-6 | -
TGCGCCAGCAGCTCCGGGACTAGCATCCATGAGCAGTTCTTC | CASSSGTSIHEQFF | 14 | TRBJ2-1 | TRBD2 | TRBV5-1 | -
TGTGCCAGCAGCTTGCAGGGATTGGGCAAGGACAATGAGCAGTTCTTC | CASSLQGLGKDNEQFF | 16 | TRBJ2-1 | - | TRBV5-6 | -
TGCAGTGCGCACCCGGGGTCTGAAGCTTTCTTT | CSAHPGSEAFF | 11 | TRBJ1-1 | - | TRBV20-1 | few
TGTGCCAGCAGTTACATAGGACAGGGATCTCCTGAAGCTTTCTTT | CASSYIGQGSPEAFF | 15 | TRBJ1-1 | TRBD1 | TRBV6-5 | -
TGTGCCAGCAGCCACCTTGGGGGGGGACCCAATGAGCAGTTCTTC | CASSHLGGGPNEQFF | 15 | TRBJ2-1 | TRBD2 | TRBV4-2 | -